This is a list of T cell receptor beta chains from one sample in a study of neurological immune-mediated disorders. From the 5' RACE reads, TCRdb called clonotypes with MiXCR, one entry per CDR3 protein. The table has tens of thousands of distinct CDR3 sequences, almost 3.5% seen once. Sample: PBMCs. The receptors derive from a man aged 40-50 years with multiple sclerosis. Both conserved end residues are part of each CDR3. The D gene is left open where the match is weak. Not all rows give a size; the values are once, few, many and, for expanded clones, a class.

TRBD2 | NA | TRBJ2-1 | TRBV20-1 | CSASYRGGNRGYNEQFF | TGCAGTGCTAGCTACCGGGGGGGCAATCGAGGCTACAATGAGCAGTTCTTC
TRBD1 | many | TRBJ1-2 | TRBV6-1 | CASSPLEGAHGYTF | TGTGCCAGCAGTCCTTTGGAGGGGGCCCATGGCTACACCTTC
NA | NA | TRBJ2-7 | TRBV6-1 | CASMGTPAGSYEQYF | TGTGCCAGCATGGGGACTCCCGCCGGGTCCTACGAGCAGTACTTC
TRBD2 | many | TRBJ2-1 | TRBV5-1 | CASSLEAGGHGEQFF | TGCGCCAGCAGCTTAGAAGCGGGAGGCCACGGGGAGCAGTTCTTC
TRBD1 | many | TRBJ2-3 | TRBV5-1 | CASGLGTGSTDTQYF | TGCGCCAGCGGATTGGGGACAGGGAGTACAGATACGCAGTATTTT
NA | many | TRBJ2-1 | TRBV27 | CASSTGYSYNEQFF | TGTGCCAGCAGTACGGGTTACTCCTACAATGAGCAGTTCTTC
NA | NA | TRBJ2-1 | TRBV12-3/TRBV12-4 | CASSFIQGANEQFF | TGTGCCAGCAGTTTTATCCAGGGAGCCAATGAGCAGTTCTTC
NA | many | TRBJ2-1 | TRBV20-1 | CSARKGRSSYNEQFF | TGCAGTGCTCGGAAGGGGAGGAGCTCCTACAATGAGCAGTTCTTC
NA | many | TRBJ2-2 | TRBV3-1 | CASSQGTSRELFF | TGTGCCAGCAGCCAGGGGACTTCCCGGGAGCTGTTTTTT
NA | many | TRBJ2-5 | TRBV5-1 | CASCPVSGYQETQYF | TGCGCCAGCTGCCCCGTGTCGGGGTACCAAGAGACCCAGTACTTC
NA | many | TRBJ2-7 | TRBV6-5 | CASSYMAGAYEQYF | TGTGCCAGCAGTTACATGGCGGGTGCCTACGAGCAGTACTTC
NA | many | TRBJ1-3 | TRBV6-5 | CASSKHSDSGNTIYF | TGTGCCAGCAGTAAACATAGTGACAGTGGAAACACCATATATTTT
TRBD1 | many | TRBJ2-7 | TRBV5-6 | CASSLVPGQGFYEQYF | TGTGCCAGCAGCTTAGTACCGGGACAGGGCTTCTACGAGCAGTACTTC
TRBD2 | many | TRBJ2-1 | TRBV12-3/TRBV12-4 | CASRGGPENEQFF | TGTGCCAGCAGGGGAGGGCCGGAAAATGAGCAGTTCTTC
NA | few | TRBJ1-2 | TRBV20-1 | CSARGGGAWGYTF | TGCAGTGCTAGAGGCGGAGGGGCCTGGGGCTACACCTTC
NA | many | TRBJ1-2 | TRBV7-9 | CASNGQSGNGYTF | TGTGCCAGCAACGGACAGTCGGGAAATGGCTACACCTTC
NA | many | TRBJ2-2 | TRBV12-3/TRBV12-4 | CASSLQDWNTGELFF | TGTGCCAGCAGTTTGCAGGATTGGAACACCGGGGAGCTGTTTTTT
NA | many | TRBJ2-3 | TRBV10-3 | CAISERGVSTDTQYF | TGTGCCATCAGTGAGCGGGGTGTGAGCACAGATACGCAGTATTTT
NA | many | TRBJ2-7 | TRBV6-5 | CASTDTYEQYF | TGTGCCAGCACCGATACCTACGAGCAGTACTTC
NA | few | TRBJ1-2 | TRBV18 | CASSPSAGDLPGYTF | TGTGCCAGCTCACCTTCAGCAGGGGACCTCCCGGGCTACACCTTC
NA | many | TRBJ1-2 | TRBV7-9 | CASSSPRTGRWNYGYTF | TGTGCCAGCAGCTCACCGAGGACCGGGAGGTGGAACTATGGCTACACCTTC
NA | few | TRBJ1-2 | TRBV20-1 | CSAGGPLDGYTF | TGCAGTGCAGGGGGTCCCCTGGATGGCTACACCTTC
TRBD1 | many | TRBJ1-3 | TRBV27 | CASSSQGASGNTIYF | TGTGCCAGCAGTTCACAGGGGGCATCTGGAAACACCATATATTTT
NA | many | TRBJ2-1 | TRBV7-3 | CASSLTFREPYNEQFF | TGTGCCAGCAGCTTAACGTTCCGGGAACCCTACAATGAGCAGTTCTTC
TRBD2 | many | TRBJ2-5 | TRBV5-5 | CASSPGLAGETQYF | TGTGCCAGCAGCCCCGGACTAGCAGGGGAGACCCAGTACTTC
NA | many | TRBJ2-3 | TRBV5-6 | CASSLGTYGDTQYF | TGTGCCAGCAGTCTCGGAACCTATGGAGATACGCAGTATTTT
NA | many | TRBJ2-1 | TRBV5-1 | CASSPSRAGTEQFF | TGCGCCAGCAGCCCGAGCCGGGCGGGAACTGAGCAGTTCTTC
NA | many | TRBJ2-1 | TRBV20-1 | CSALVSGSSYNEQFF | TGCAGTGCTCTGGTTAGCGGCAGCTCCTACAATGAGCAGTTCTTC
NA | many | TRBJ1-6 | TRBV20-1 | CSARDRTGGAGNSPLHF | TGCAGTGCTAGAGATCGGACGGGGGGCGCGGGCAATTCACCCCTCCACTTT
NA | many | TRBJ1-1 | TRBV10-3 | CATAAGLTNTEAFF | TGTGCCACTGCGGCAGGGCTAACCAACACTGAAGCTTTCTTT
TRBD2 | few | TRBJ2-1 | TRBV5-1 | CASSWGLAGGGEQFF | TGCGCCAGCAGCTGGGGACTAGCGGGAGGGGGGGAGCAGTTCTTC
TRBD1 | many | TRBJ1-3 | TRBV5-1 | CASSVGDRGAGNTIYF | TGCGCCAGCAGCGTCGGGGACAGGGGTGCTGGAAACACCATATATTTT
TRBD2 | many | TRBJ2-7 | TRBV20-1 | CSARDPTSGGFHEQYF | TGCAGTGCTAGGGACCCTACTAGCGGGGGGTTCCACGAGCAGTACTTC
TRBD2 | many | TRBJ2-3 | TRBV5-5 | CASSISGRAGDTQYF | TGTGCCAGCAGCATTAGCGGGAGGGCCGGAGATACGCAGTATTTT
NA | many | TRBJ1-1 | TRBV18 | CASSPPRGEAFF | TGTGCCAGCTCACCACCGCGGGGTGAAGCTTTCTTT
NA | few | TRBJ2-7 | TRBV12-3/TRBV12-4 | CASATTEAFSYEQYF | TGTGCCAGCGCGACTACAGAGGCTTTCTCCTACGAGCAGTACTTC
NA | many | TRBJ2-5 | TRBV10-1 | CASSTPTGETQYF | TGCGCCAGCAGCACCCCTACCGGAGAGACCCAGTACTTC
TRBD2 | many | TRBJ2-3 | TRBV29-1 | CSVEGGRGADTQYF | TGCAGCGTTGAAGGCGGGAGAGGGGCCGATACGCAGTATTTT
NA | many | TRBJ2-7 | TRBV7-8 | CASSPYDTYEQYF | TGTGCCAGCAGCCCTTACGACACCTACGAGCAGTACTTC
TRBD1 | many | TRBJ2-3 | TRBV7-9 | CASSLGQGASDTQYF | TGTGCCAGCAGCCTGGGACAGGGGGCTTCAGATACGCAGTATTTT
NA | many | TRBJ2-6 | TRBV7-9 | CASGSLSGANVLTF | TGTGCCAGCGGATCCCTCTCTGGGGCCAACGTCCTGACTTTC
TRBD1 | many | TRBJ1-5 | TRBV15 | CATSAWTGGNQPQHF | TGTGCCACCAGCGCCTGGACAGGGGGCAATCAGCCCCAGCATTTT
NA | many | TRBJ2-7 | TRBV10-2 | CASSVSGGPSYEQYF | TGCGCCAGCAGTGTATCGGGCGGCCCCTCCTACGAGCAGTACTTC
NA | many | TRBJ1-1 | TRBV29-1 | CSVGQGDTEAFF | TGCAGCGTTGGGCAGGGAGACACTGAAGCTTTCTTT
NA | NA | TRBJ1-2 | TRBV11-2 | CASSRGFNYGYTF | TGTGCCAGCAGCCGAGGGTTTAACTATGGCTACACCTTC
NA | many | TRBJ1-1 | TRBV28 | CASSSPNTEAFF | TGTGCCAGCAGTTCCCCGAACACTGAAGCTTTCTTT
TRBD2 | many | TRBJ2-1 | TRBV12-3/TRBV12-4 | CASRGSGRGNEQFF | TGTGCCAGCAGGGGTAGCGGGAGAGGGAATGAGCAGTTCTTC
NA | many | TRBJ2-1 | TRBV7-9 | CASSLVGGGGEEQFF | TGTGCCAGCAGCTTAGTGGGAGGGGGGGGCGAAGAGCAGTTCTTC
NA | many | TRBJ1-5 | TRBV10-3 | CAIRVDSNQPQHF | TGTGCCATCAGGGTCGACAGTAATCAGCCCCAGCATTTT
NA | many | TRBJ1-1 | TRBV9 | CASSVGGGGNTEAFF | TGTGCCAGCAGCGTAGGGGGGGGTGGAAACACTGAAGCTTTCTTT
NA | many | TRBJ1-1 | TRBV5-6 | CASSLAGAGAEAFF | TGTGCCAGCAGCTTGGCAGGGGCCGGAGCTGAAGCTTTCTTT
NA | many | TRBJ2-5 | TRBV15 | CATSREQGLGETQYF | TGTGCCACCAGCAGAGAGCAGGGCCTGGGGGAGACCCAGTACTTC
TRBD2 | many | TRBJ2-5 | TRBV5-5 | CASSPWGGETQYF | TGTGCCAGCAGCCCCTGGGGAGGGGAGACCCAGTACTTC
TRBD1 | many | TRBJ2-5 | TRBV4-1 | CASSHGQGARETQYF | TGCGCCAGCAGCCATGGACAGGGGGCGCGGGAGACCCAGTACTTC
NA | many | TRBJ2-5 | TRBV5-1 | CASSLDNFETQYF | TGCGCCAGCAGCTTGGACAATTTTGAGACCCAGTACTTC
NA | many | TRBJ1-1 | TRBV7-6 | CASSLPPWRRPHEAFF | TGTGCCAGCAGCTTACCCCCCTGGCGGCGCCCACATGAAGCTTTCTTT
TRBD1 | many | TRBJ1-5 | TRBV27 | CASSFTGGVHQPQHF | TGTGCCAGCAGTTTTACAGGGGGCGTCCACCAGCCCCAGCATTTT